Each of the 24 T cell receptor beta chains below was sequenced from the same sample in a study of blood T cell repertoires in COVID-19. Method: immunoSEQ multiplex PCR; TCRdb's copy keeps in-frame clones and lacks some. The sample lists approximately 110,000 clones, 75% to 90% occurring once. The material sequenced was peripheral blood. These receptor sequences come from a woman aged 55-70 years with COVID-19, enrolled during active disease.

This sequence joins TRBV5-6 and TRBJ2-3; possibly TRBD2 for D (5 bases). Per the germline V gene, CDR1 is SGHDT and CDR2 is YYEEEE. The CDR3 is made up of 16 amino acids. V was cut by 4 bases and J by 0 bases, with 15 bases left in between. The CDR3 DNA is TGTGCCAGCAGCCGGCGAAGGCGGGCTAGCACAGATACGCAGTATTTT. As protein: CASSRRRRASTDTQYF.

This clone was detected once. The V and J genes are TRBV10-3 and TRBJ2-1; TRBD2 aligns across 8 bases. This CDR3 spans 14 amino acids. The germline gives CDR1 ENHRY, CDR2 SYGVKD. V shed 8 bases, J shed 8 bases, and the junction held 11 bases outside the gene matches. For the CDR3, the DNA is TGTGCCATCTCTCGGGGGGGGCCAAGGGATGAGCAGTTCTTC. Residues: CAISRGGPRDEQFF.

The chain joins TRBV20-1 to TRBJ1-6, with D unclear. V lost 3 bases, J lost 8 bases, and 20 bases lay in between. This CDR3 region has 16 residues. From germline, CDR1 is DFQATT and CDR2 SNEGSKA (reference sequence). CDR3 nucleotides: TGCAGTGCTAGTAGTTCGGTCCGGGCGGGGTATTCACCCCTCCACTTT. It yields the protein CSASSSVRAGYSPLHF.

CDR3 sequence (DNA): TGTGCCAGCAGCCCCTACACTAGCGGGGTAGCAGATGAGCAGTTCTTC. This codes for CASSPYTSGVADEQFF. The genes are TRBV7-3 and TRBJ2-1, with 10 bases identical to TRBD2. V dropped 5 bases and J dropped 8; count of bases not matched to a gene: 12. The CDR3 has 16 residues. The germline V gene encodes CDR1 SGHTA and CDR2 FQGTGA.

The chain couples TRBV18 to TRBJ2-3; 10 positions agree with TRBD1. The CDR3 sequence is 14 residues long. The V gene's germline CDR1 is KGHSH and CDR2 LQKENI. After removal of 10 bases from V and 4 bases from J, the junction contained 8 bases not matched to a gene. Here the CDR3 reads CATEGTGVADTQYF. Written as DNA, the CDR3 is TGTGCCACCGAAGGGACAGGGGTCGCAGATACGCAGTATTTT.

This clone was observed a single time. The gene calls are TRBV18 and TRBJ2-3; D unresolved. V was clipped by 3 bases and J by 0 bases, with 10 bases between them. CDR1 is KGHSH, CDR2 LQKENI, per germline. The CDR3 covers 15 residues. Written as DNA, the CDR3 is TGTGCCAGCTCACCCAGCGTCCGGAGCACAGATACGCAGTATTTT. Translation: CASSPSVRSTDTQYF.

The sample holds one count of this clone. The chain is built from TRBV5-4 and TRBJ1-2; TRBD1 agrees at 8 bases. The germline V gene encodes CDR1 SGHNT and CDR2 YYREEE (reference sequence). V lost 1 base to trimming and J lost 8 bases; unmatched junction nucleotides: 13. This CDR3 is built from 16 residues. The CDR3: CASSLPQGARFGGYTF. Written as DNA, the CDR3 is TGTGCCAGCAGCTTGCCGCAGGGGGCGCGTTTCGGCGGCTACACCTTC.

A single count supports this clone. The chain employs TRBV13 and TRBJ1-5; no firm D call. The CDR3 is 16 amino acids. V lost 0 bases and J lost 2, with 11 bases in between. CDR1 is PRHDT and CDR2 is FYEKMQ in the germline V gene (reference sequence). This CDR3 is CASSLGAGRRNQPQHF. As DNA, the CDR3 is TGTGCCAGCAGCTTAGGGGCGGGTCGACGCAATCAGCCCCAGCATTTT.

The chain couples TRBV6-5 to TRBJ2-7; a possible D gene is TRBD2 (5 bases). V lost 7 bases and J 2 bases, leaving 15 bases between the germline ends. Looked up from germline, CDR1 is MNHEY and CDR2 is SVGAGI. This CDR3 comprises 14 residues. In DNA form, the CDR3 reads TGTGCCAGCACCAGAGACCAAGCGGCCTACGAGCAGTACTTC. It yields the protein CASTRDQAAYEQYF.

This chain uses TRBV5-5 with TRBJ2-3, with 11 bases aligning to TRBD1. Germline CDR1 is SGHKS and CDR2 is YYEKEE (reference sequence). The CDR3 covers 13 residues. V lost 4 bases and J lost 13; bases outside the gene matches: 8. Written as DNA, the CDR3 is TGTGCCAGCAGCCTGGGACGGGGACAGGGGGAGTATTTT. Protein product: CASSLGRGQGEYF.

The gene calls are TRBV7-9 and TRBJ2-3; 7 nucleotides align to TRBD1. The CDR3 consists of 17 residues. The V and J ends lost 2 bases and 0 bases, in that order; junction bases with no gene match: 8. Germline V CDR1 and CDR2: SEHNR, FQNEAQ (reference sequence). CDR3 region: CASSLRTGTTSTDTQYF. DNA for the CDR3: TGTGCCAGCAGCTTACGGACAGGAACAACTAGCACAGATACGCAGTATTTT.

This clone came up once. V and J are TRBV5-4 and TRBJ2-3; D is possibly TRBD2 (7 bases). CDR1 is SGHNT and CDR2 is YYREEE in the germline V gene (reference sequence). This CDR3 has 16 amino acids. The V and J ends lost 4 bases and 2 bases respectively, with 17 bases between them. The CDR3, as DNA: TGTGCCAGCAGCCGGCAACGGGGGGCCGACACAGATACGCAGTATTTT. Amino acid sequence: CASSRQRGADTDTQYF.

This clone is categorized as medium-sized (0.01 to 0.1%). The chain joins TRBV5-5 to TRBJ1-5; D is undetermined. Germline loops: CDR1 SGHKS, CDR2 YYEKEE (reference sequence). The CDR3 runs to 15 residues. V lost 1 base, J lost 0 bases, and 8 bases lay in between. The CDR3 loop is CASSLLEVSNQPQHF. In DNA, the CDR3 is TGTGCCAGCAGCTTGCTGGAGGTTAGCAATCAGCCCCAGCATTTT.

This chain connects TRBV5-1 to TRBJ1-2, with D possibly TRBD1 on 6 matching bases. The germline CDR1 and CDR2 sequences are SGHRS and YFSETQ. The germline V and J ends were trimmed by 0 bases and 10 bases, with 25 bases remaining between them. The CDR3 has 17 residues. DNA of the CDR3: TGCGCCAGCAGCTTGGTTACGGGACACAACGTCGTTATTGACTACACCTTC. Protein sequence: CASSLVTGHNVVIDYTF.

The chain uses TRBV19 and TRBJ2-4; D not resolved. The CDR3 covers 16 residues. Germline CDR1 LNHDA, CDR2 SQIVND (reference sequence). V lost 4 bases and J lost 0, with 13 bases in between. CDR3 residues: CASSTGSRLAKNIQYF. In DNA form, the CDR3 reads TGTGCCAGTAGTACCGGGTCTCGCCTAGCCAAAAACATTCAGTACTTC.

This clone was seen a single time. J is TRBJ1-5 and V is TRBV28, with D possibly matching TRBD1 (6 bases). Deletions cut 7 bases from V and 1 base from J, with 20 bases between. The CDR3 contains 17 residues. The V gene's germline CDR1 is MDHEN and CDR2 SYDVKM. The CDR3 loop is CASTPAGGPASNQPQHF. In nucleotides, the CDR3 is TGTGCCAGCACTCCCGCGGGGGGGCCCGCGAGCAATCAGCCCCAGCATTTT.

The rearrangement links TRBV5-3 to TRBJ2-5; 9 bases are a match to TRBD2. TRBV5-3 belongs to the ORF category, with a function that is uncertain. V dropped 4 bases and J dropped 11; count of bases not matched to a gene: 21. This CDR3 contains 17 residues. CDR3 sequence (DNA): TGTGCCAGAAGCCTCCGGGCTAGCGGGGCCAAGTTGCCCTCGCAGTACTTC. Protein sequence: CARSLRASGAKLPSQYF.

The rearrangement joins TRBV4-3 to TRBJ2-7; 8 positions agree with TRBD1. The CDR3 loop spans 19 amino acids. The V segment lost 0 bases and the J segment 1 base; nucleotides outside the gene matches: 14. CDR1 LGHNA and CDR2 YSLEER come from the germline V gene. CDR3 protein: CASSQDPQGAEKGSYEQYF. The CDR3 DNA follows: TGCGCCAGCAGCCAAGATCCCCAGGGGGCCGAGAAGGGATCCTACGAGCAGTACTTC.

This clone was counted a single time. The chain recombines TRBV18 with TRBJ1-1; possible D gene TRBD1, 6 bases. The germline V gene encodes CDR1 KGHSH and CDR2 LQKENI. The CDR3 is 14 residues long. Trimming stripped 3 bases from V and 8 bases from J, with 16 bases between. The CDR3 region is CASSPQVQGIEAFF. The CDR3 region has the DNA TGTGCCAGCTCACCTCAGGTCCAGGGGATCGAAGCTTTCTTT.

The genes are TRBV3-1 (or the pseudogene TRBV3-2) and TRBJ2-1, with 8 bases aligning to TRBD2. Trimming took 2 bases from V and 4 from J; bases not matched to a gene: 7. The germline CDR1 and CDR2 sequences are LGHDT and YNNKEL (reference sequence). The CDR3 has 16 residues. CDR3: CASSQLAGGPYNEQFF. The DNA of the CDR3 is TGTGCCAGCAGCCAACTTGCGGGGGGCCCGTACAATGAGCAGTTCTTC.

The chain combines TRBV21-1 with TRBJ1-2; the D call of TRBD1 is as the table states it, not checked on the DNA. TRBV21-1 is listed as a pseudogene. The CDR3 covers 21 residues. The CDR3 is CASSKAPTTGTGNLTRYGYTF. CDR3 bases: TGTGCCAGCAGCAAAGCACCAACAACCGGGACAGGGAACCTAACCCGCTATGGCTACACCTTC.

The chain uses TRBV15 and TRBJ1-2; the D is unclear. The length of the CDR3 is 16 residues. Trimming left V 1 base short and J 4 bases short, with 16 bases between. Germline loops: CDR1 LNHNV, CDR2 YYDKDF (reference sequence). DNA of the CDR3: TGTGCCACCAGCAGAGCCAAGCTGACCGGGTCCTATGGCTACACCTTC. Amino acid sequence: CATSRAKLTGSYGYTF.

The V and J genes are TRBV7-2 and TRBJ1-3; possibly TRBD1 for D (6 bases). The CDR3 contains 14 residues. The germline CDR1 and CDR2 sequences are SGHTA and FQGNSA. V was clipped by 5 bases and J by 2 bases, with 10 bases between them. DNA of the CDR3: TGTGCCAGCAGCACAGGACAGCCTGGAAACACCATATATTTT. Translated: CASSTGQPGNTIYF.

The gene calls are TRBV7-3 and TRBJ2-1, with D perhaps TRBD1 (6 bases). V was shortened by 5 bases and J by 0 bases, with 14 bases between the two germline ends. There are 16 residues in the CDR3. The germline gives CDR1 SGHTA, CDR2 FQGTGA. DNA of the CDR3: TGTGCCAGCAGCCCCCAAGGGACACTCTCCTACAATGAGCAGTTCTTC. It is translated as CASSPQGTLSYNEQFF.